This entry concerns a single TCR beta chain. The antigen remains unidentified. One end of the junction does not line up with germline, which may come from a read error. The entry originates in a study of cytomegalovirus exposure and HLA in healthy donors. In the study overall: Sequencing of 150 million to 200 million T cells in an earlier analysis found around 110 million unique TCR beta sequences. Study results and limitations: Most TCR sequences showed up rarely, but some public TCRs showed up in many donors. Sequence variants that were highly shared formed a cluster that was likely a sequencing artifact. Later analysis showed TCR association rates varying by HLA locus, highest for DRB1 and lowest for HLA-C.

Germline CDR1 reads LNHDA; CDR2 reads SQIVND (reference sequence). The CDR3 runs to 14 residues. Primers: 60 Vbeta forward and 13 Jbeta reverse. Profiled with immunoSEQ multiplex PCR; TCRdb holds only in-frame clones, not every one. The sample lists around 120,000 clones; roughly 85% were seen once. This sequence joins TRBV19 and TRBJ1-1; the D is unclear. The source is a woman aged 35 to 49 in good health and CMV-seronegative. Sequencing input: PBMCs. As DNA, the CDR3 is TGTGCCAGTAGTTTAGACGGGAGGGACACTGAAGCTTTCTTT. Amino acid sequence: CASSLDGRDTEAFF. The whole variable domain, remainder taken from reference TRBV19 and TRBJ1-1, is DGGITQSPKYLFRKEGQNVTLSCEQNLNHDAMYWYRQDPGQGLRLIYYSQIVNDFQKGDIAEGYSVSREKKESFPLTVTSAQKNPTAFYLCASSLDGRDTEAFFGQGTRLTVV.